The 26 T cell receptor beta chains reported below all come from one sample, sequenced in a study of OX40 agonist ivuxolimab in advanced cancers. Library preparation used the immunoSEQ multiplex PCR assay. TCRdb took this table from immuneACCESS and kept in-frame rearrangements with V and J called. Such tables lack part of the clones; where checked against another copy, unresolved V genes explain under half of the gap, and the rest is unexplained. The sample has fewer than 100,000 clones on record, 80% to 90% of them singletons. The ten biggest clones cover roughly 0.77% of the sample. Sequences were derived from CD4+ or CD8+ T cells sorted from blood, sampled in a trial of the OX40 agonist ivuxolimab. The receptors stem from an adult with an advanced solid tumor such as melanoma, head and neck, liver or kidney cancer.

This clone was seen only once. Distinct nucleotide sequences in the sample also encode this CDR3. This chain uses TRBV5-1 with TRBJ2-7, with D possibly being TRBD1 (6 bases). Germline values: CDR1 SGHRS, CDR2 YFSETQ. V was shortened by 4 bases and J by 2 bases, with 13 bases between the two germline ends. The CDR3 covers 14 residues. CDR3: CASSLDGQPYEQYF. Written as DNA, the CDR3 is TGCGCCAGCAGCCTCGACGGACAGCCCTACGAGCAGTACTTC.

This chain joins TRBV5-4 and TRBJ2-7, with TRBD2 matching 9 bases. The germline CDR1 and CDR2 sequences are SGHNT and YYREEE (reference sequence). This CDR3 spans 14 amino acids. With V trimmed by 4 bases and J by 4 bases, 6 bases remained unmatched. Written as DNA, the CDR3 is TGTGCCAGCAGCCCGAAGCTAGCGGGGTACGAGCAGTACTTC. Its protein is CASSPKLAGYEQYF.

This clone showed up just a few times. The chain has TRBV5-1 and TRBJ1-6, with a possible D match to TRBD1 (6 bases). With 4 bases removed from V and 5 bases from J, the gap between germline ends came to 10 bases. Germline V gene lookup returns CDR1 SGHRS and CDR2 YFSETQ. There are 14 residues in the CDR3. The CDR3 region has the DNA TGCGCCAGCAGCCCAGGGGATGATAATTCACCCCTCCACTTT. Protein sequence: CASSPGDDNSPLHF. The whole variable domain, filled in from reference TRBV5-1 and TRBJ1-6, reads KAGVTQTPRYLIKTRGQQVTLSCSPISGHRSVSWYQQTPGQGLQFLFEYFSETQRNKGNFPGRFSGRQFSNSRSEMNVSTLELGDSALYLCASSPGDDNSPLHFGNGTRLTVT.

In DNA form, the CDR3 reads TGTGCCAGCAGTGAACCAGGAGCCGTTAGCAATCAGCCCCAGCATTTT. Translated, it gives CASSEPGAVSNQPQHF. The V and J genes are TRBV2 and TRBJ1-5, with unresolved D. V lost 2 bases to trimming and J lost 0 bases, with 11 bases between them. CDR3 size: 16 residues. The germline V gene encodes CDR1 SNHLY and CDR2 FYNNEI. Full variable domain (missing parts from reference TRBV2 and TRBJ1-5): EPEVTQTPSHQVTQMGQEVILRCVPISNHLYFYWYRQILGQKVEFLVSFYNNEISEKSEIFDDQFSVERPDGSNFTLKIRSTKLEDSAMYFCASSEPGAVSNQPQHFGDGTRLSIL.

The V and J genes are TRBV18 and TRBJ1-3; maybe TRBD1 (6 bases). Looked up from germline, CDR1 is KGHSH and CDR2 is LQKENI. Trimming stripped 5 bases from V and 1 base from J, with 9 bases between. The CDR3 spans 14 residues. CDR3 loop: CASSIQGSGNTIYF. The CDR3 DNA follows: TGTGCCAGCTCAATACAGGGATCTGGAAACACCATATATTTT.

The rearrangement uses TRBV18 and TRBJ2-4, with TRBD1 matching over 8 bases. Germline V gene sequence: CDR1 KGHSH, CDR2 LQKENI. The CDR3 length is 14 residues. V trimming: 3 bases; J trimming: 7 bases; junction bases outside the gene matches: 5. This CDR3 reads CASSPGQGTNIQYF. CDR3 coding DNA: TGTGCCAGCTCACCTGGACAGGGAACCAACATTCAGTACTTC.

The chain couples TRBV5-1 to TRBJ2-1, with D tentatively TRBD1 or TRBD2 (5 bases each). The CDR3 is 14 amino acids. Germline-derived CDR1 and CDR2 are SGHRS and YFSETQ. V was cut by 4 bases and J by 9 bases, with 17 bases left in between. The CDR3 sequence is CASSEEPGRGEQFF. CDR3 bases: TGCGCCAGCAGCGAAGAGCCAGGGAGAGGTGAGCAGTTCTTC.

This clone was detected only once. The chain couples TRBV6-5 to TRBJ2-7; tentatively, D is TRBD2 (5 bases). Germline V gene lookup returns CDR1 MNHEY and CDR2 SVGAGI. V lost 0 bases, J lost 4 bases, and 7 bases lay in between. This CDR3 has 13 residues. Here the CDR3 DNA reads TGTGCCAGCAGTTACTCCGGGATATACGAGCAGTACTTC. It specifies CASSYSGIYEQYF.

This clone was observed once. The chain joins TRBV18 to TRBJ1-1, with TRBD1 matching 9 bases. V shed 5 bases and J 0 bases; nucleotides not matched to a gene: 4. The germline V gene has CDR1 KGHSH and CDR2 LQKENI. The CDR3 contains 15 residues. The CDR3 reads CASSAGTGLNTEAFF. CDR3 nucleotide sequence: TGTGCCAGCTCAGCCGGGACAGGGTTGAACACTGAAGCTTTCTTT.

V is TRBV6-5 and J is TRBJ1-5, with TRBD1 matching 7 bases. Looked up from germline, CDR1 is MNHEY and CDR2 is SVGAGI. After removal of 7 bases from V and 3 bases from J, the junction contained 9 bases not matched to a gene. The CDR3 extends over 15 amino acids. The CDR3 reads CASKTGYGYNQPQHF. CDR3 DNA sequence: TGTGCCAGCAAGACAGGGTATGGTTACAATCAGCCCCAGCATTTT.

The chain links TRBV27 to TRBJ1-1; the D gene is possibly TRBD1 (5 bases). CDR1 MNHEY and CDR2 SMNVEV come from the germline V gene (reference sequence). V lost 6 bases to trimming and J lost 0 bases, with 11 bases between them. The CDR3 is made up of 14 amino acids. In DNA, the CDR3 is TGTGCCAGCAGAACGGGACTTATGAACACTGAAGCTTTCTTT. Encoded protein: CASRTGLMNTEAFF.

This clone came up once. CDR3 in amino acids: CASSLDAGGRQPQHF. For the CDR3, the DNA is TGTGCCAGCAGCTTAGATGCAGGGGGCCGGCAGCCCCAGCATTTT. The J gene is TRBJ1-5, the V gene TRBV7-2; 8 positions agree with TRBD1. CDR1 and CDR2 (germline): SGHTA, FQGNSA. CDR3 length: 15 residues. Trimming at V came to 1 base and at J to 7 bases, leaving 6 bases not matched to a gene.

This clone was seen a few times. The rearrangement links TRBV25-1 to TRBJ2-3, with D maybe TRBD2 (5 bases). Germline V CDR1 and CDR2: MGHDK, SYGVNS. The V and J ends lost 3 bases and 0 bases respectively, with 7 bases between them. CDR3 length: 14 amino acids. The CDR3 loop is CASSERESTDTQYF. The CDR3 DNA is TGTGCCAGCAGTGAGAGGGAAAGCACAGATACGCAGTATTTT.

The V gene is TRBV7-8, the J gene TRBJ2-6, with D possibly being TRBD1 or TRBD2 (5 bases each). CDR1 and CDR2 (germline): SGHVS, FQNEAQ. The CDR3 sequence is 17 residues long. The V gene lost 1 base and the J gene lost 2 bases, with 12 bases spanning the gap. The CDR3 DNA sequence: TGTGCCAGCAGCTTAGTAGAGAGGGGCACTGGGGCCAACGTCCTGACTTTC. Its translation is CASSLVERGTGANVLTF.

This clone was found a few times. The rearrangement links TRBV6-5 to TRBJ1-2; TRBD1 is a possible D gene (5 bases). Trimming pared 6 bases from V and 8 bases from J, leaving 16 bases between. The CDR3 has 13 amino acids. Germline CDR1 is MNHEY and CDR2 is SVGAGI. CDR3 sequence reads: CASSQGGGFGYTF. The CDR3 coding sequence is TGTGCCAGCAGCCAGGGAGGCGGGTTCGGCTACACCTTC.

V and J are TRBV11-2 and TRBJ2-2; D is unresolved. V dropped 1 base and J dropped 7 bases, with 7 bases sitting between them. The germline V gene has CDR1 SGHAT and CDR2 FQNNGV. The CDR3 is made up of 13 amino acids. This CDR3 is CASSLVGVGELFF. CDR3 DNA sequence: TGTGCCAGCAGCTTAGTCGGTGTCGGGGAGCTGTTTTTT.

The rearrangement joins TRBV4-1 to TRBJ2-6; the D gene is possibly TRBD1 (6 bases). The CDR3 is made up of 15 amino acids. The germline CDR1 and CDR2 sequences are MGHRA and YSYEKL. Trimming stripped 6 bases from V and 1 base from J, with 10 bases between. CDR3 DNA sequence: TGCGCCAGCAGACCAACAGGGTCTGGGGCCAACGTCCTGACTTTC. Residues: CASRPTGSGANVLTF.

This rearrangement joins TRBV5-4 to TRBJ2-2; tentative D call: TRBD2 (6 bases). CDR3 length: 17 amino acids. Per germline, CDR1 SGHNT and CDR2 YYREEE (reference sequence). Trimming shortened V by 7 bases and J by 0 bases, and 19 bases separated the two germline ends. The CDR3 spells CASGSGTPPSNTGELFF. In nucleotides, the CDR3 is TGTGCCAGCGGGTCTGGGACTCCACCGTCGAACACCGGGGAGCTGTTTTTT.

The V call is TRBV6-1, the J call TRBJ2-6; D is unresolved. The CDR3 has 13 amino acids. The germline CDR1 and CDR2 sequences are MNHNS and SASEGT. With 7 bases removed from V and 0 bases from J, the gap between germline ends came to 4 bases. CDR3 bases: TGTGCCAGCACAGCCTCTGGGGCCAACGTCCTGACTTTC. It is translated as CASTASGANVLTF.

The V gene is TRBV6-5, the J gene TRBJ2-7, with TRBD2 identical over 9 bases. Germline trimming cut 0 bases from V and 6 bases from J; bases unmatched to any gene: 6. Per germline, CDR1 MNHEY and CDR2 SVGAGI. The CDR3 extends over 15 amino acids. CDR3 nucleotide sequence: TGTGCCAGCAGTTACTCGAGCGGGAGGTTCTCCGAGCAGTACTTC. Protein: CASSYSSGRFSEQYF.

The J gene is TRBJ1-1, the V gene TRBV30; D not certain. In germline, CDR1 is GTSNPN, CDR2 SVGIG (reference sequence). CDR3 size: 11 residues. Trimming pared 2 bases from V and 8 bases from J, leaving 9 bases between. CDR3 nucleotide sequence: TGTGCCTGGAGTCCGGGTGGGGAAGCTTTCTTT. Protein: CAWSPGGEAFF.

The V gene is TRBV5-1, the J gene TRBJ2-1; 9 nucleotides agree with TRBD2. CDR1 and CDR2 from the germline V gene are SGHRS and YFSETQ. V gave up 4 bases and J gave up 7 bases; unmatched junction bases: 15. The CDR3 length is 17 residues. The CDR3 sequence is CASSLAVDSGSMNEQFF. The CDR3 bases are TGCGCCAGCAGCCTGGCCGTCGATAGCGGGAGTATGAATGAGCAGTTCTTC.

V gene TRBV9 combines with J gene TRBJ2-5; TRBD2 agrees at 13 bases. The CDR3 loop spans 15 amino acids. V was pared by 7 bases and J by 5 bases, with 8 bases of the junction left unmatched. CDR1 SGDLS and CDR2 YYNGEE come from the germline V gene. The CDR3 nucleotides read TGTGCCAGCTCTAGACTAGCGGGGGGCTGGGAGACCCAGTACTTC. Its translation is CASSRLAGGWETQYF.

V gene TRBV7-3 combines with J gene TRBJ1-5; D gene unclear. The CDR3 is made up of 15 amino acids. CDR1 and CDR2 from the germline V gene are SGHTA and FQGTGA. V dropped 0 bases and J dropped 9 bases, with 15 bases sitting between them. The CDR3 sequence is CASSLTCQSPSPQHF. In nucleotides, the CDR3 is TGTGCCAGCAGCTTAACGTGTCAGTCCCCCTCGCCCCAGCATTTT.

The V gene is TRBV5-1, the J gene TRBJ2-6, with 12 bases fitting TRBD2. The CDR3 length is 18 residues. Per the germline V gene, CDR1 is SGHRS and CDR2 is YFSETQ. Unmatched junction bases numbered 7, after V lost 4 bases and J lost 2 bases. CDR3 in amino acids: CASSLGLAGSTGANVLTF. The CDR3 nucleotides are TGCGCCAGCAGCCTGGGACTAGCGGGTTCTACTGGGGCCAACGTCCTGACTTTC.

Only one count was recorded for this clone. This chain uses TRBV5-3 with TRBJ2-7; D may be TRBD2 (6 bases). TRBV5-3 qualifies as an ORF whose function is uncertain. The CDR3 sequence is 15 residues long. Trimming removed 1 base from V and 3 bases from J, with 14 bases in between. The DNA for the CDR3 is TGTGCCAGAAGCTTGAAAATCGAAGCGGGCTACGAGCAGTACTTC. Translation: CARSLKIEAGYEQYF.